This T cell receptor (beta chain) was captured in a study of cytomegalovirus exposure and HLA in healthy donors. Notes on the study in general: In a later analysis, compared with equally common non-associated chains, HLA-associated beta chains were more expanded. Previously analyzed data showed that most TCR beta V segments were productive at a frequency of about 87% or about 30%.

Use of 60 Vbeta and 13 Jbeta primers characterized the PCR. Produced via immunoSEQ multiplex PCR; TCRdb's table is partial and in-frame only. The sample lists approximately 160,000 clones; roughly two thirds were seen once. Donors counted as nominally healthy when sampled, yet unrecorded immune exposures were likely. This clone was detected a few times. Its antigen is not known. Sequencing was performed on PBMCs. This clonotype originated in a woman aged 40 to 50 in good health and CMV-seropositive.

CDR3 residues: CASSYVGAETQYF. The DNA of the CDR3 is TGTGCCAGCAGTTACGTGGGGGCAGAGACCCAGTACTTC. The V and J genes are TRBV6-6 and TRBJ2-5, with D possibly matching TRBD1 (6 bases). This CDR3 region has 13 residues. Trimming took 2 bases from V and 4 from J, leaving 8 bases between them. CDR1 MNHNY and CDR2 SVGAGI come from the germline V gene (reference sequence).